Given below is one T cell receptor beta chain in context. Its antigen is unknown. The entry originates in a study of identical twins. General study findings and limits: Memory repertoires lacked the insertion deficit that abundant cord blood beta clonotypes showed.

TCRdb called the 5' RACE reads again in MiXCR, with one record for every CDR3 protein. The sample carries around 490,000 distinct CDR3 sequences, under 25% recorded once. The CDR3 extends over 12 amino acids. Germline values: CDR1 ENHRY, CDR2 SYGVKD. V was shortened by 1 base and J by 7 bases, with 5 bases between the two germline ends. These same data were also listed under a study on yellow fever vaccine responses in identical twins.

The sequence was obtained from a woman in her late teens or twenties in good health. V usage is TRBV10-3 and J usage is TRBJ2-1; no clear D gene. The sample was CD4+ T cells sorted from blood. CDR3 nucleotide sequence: TGTGCCATCAGTGAGTGGCTTAATGAGCAGTTCTTC. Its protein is CAISEWLNEQFF.